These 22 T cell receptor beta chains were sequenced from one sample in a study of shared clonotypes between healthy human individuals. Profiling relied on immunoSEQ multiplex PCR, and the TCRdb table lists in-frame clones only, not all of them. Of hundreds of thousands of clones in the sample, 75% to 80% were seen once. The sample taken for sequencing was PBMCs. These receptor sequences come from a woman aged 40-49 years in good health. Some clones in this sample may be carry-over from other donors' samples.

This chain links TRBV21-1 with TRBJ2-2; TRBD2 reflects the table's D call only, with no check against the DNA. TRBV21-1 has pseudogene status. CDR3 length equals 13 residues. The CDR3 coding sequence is TGTGCCACAAGTGAGGGAAACACCGGGGAGCTGTTTTTT. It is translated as CATSEGNTGELFF.

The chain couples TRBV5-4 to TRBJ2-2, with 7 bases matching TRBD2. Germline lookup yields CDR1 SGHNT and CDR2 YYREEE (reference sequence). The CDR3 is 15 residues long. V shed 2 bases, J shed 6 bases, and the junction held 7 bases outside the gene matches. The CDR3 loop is CASSLGLGGAGELFF. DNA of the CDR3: TGTGCCAGCAGCTTAGGACTAGGCGGGGCCGGGGAGCTGTTTTTT. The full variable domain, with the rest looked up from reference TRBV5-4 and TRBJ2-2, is ETGVTQSPTHLIKTRGQQVTLRCSSQSGHNTVSWYQQALGQGPQFIFQYYREEENGRGNFPPRFSGLQFPNYSSELNVNALELDDSALYLCASSLGLGGAGELFFGEGSRLTVL.

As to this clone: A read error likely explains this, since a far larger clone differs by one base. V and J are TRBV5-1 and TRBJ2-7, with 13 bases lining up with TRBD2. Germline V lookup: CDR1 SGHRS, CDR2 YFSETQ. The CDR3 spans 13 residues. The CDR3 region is CVSSLAGTSGTYF. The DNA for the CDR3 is TGCGTCAGCAGCTTGGCCGGGACTAGCGGGACGTACTTC.

The CDR3 here is CASSVSGRPLQFF. The CDR3 nucleotides are TGCGCCAGCAGTGTCAGCGGGAGGCCCTTGCAGTTCTTC. The chain has TRBV10-1 and TRBJ2-1, with TRBD2 identical over 9 bases. Germline-derived CDR1 and CDR2 are WNHNN and SYGVQD (reference sequence). The CDR3 spans 13 residues. Losses at the gene ends were 4 bases for V and 12 bases for J; bases not matched to a gene: 7.

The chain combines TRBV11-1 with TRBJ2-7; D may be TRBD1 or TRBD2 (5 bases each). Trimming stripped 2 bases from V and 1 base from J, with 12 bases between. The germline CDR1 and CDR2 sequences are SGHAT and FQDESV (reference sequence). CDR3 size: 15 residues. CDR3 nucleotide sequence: TGTGCCAGCAGCTTACGGGGCTGGGGATCCTACGAGCAGTACTTC. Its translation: CASSLRGWGSYEQYF.

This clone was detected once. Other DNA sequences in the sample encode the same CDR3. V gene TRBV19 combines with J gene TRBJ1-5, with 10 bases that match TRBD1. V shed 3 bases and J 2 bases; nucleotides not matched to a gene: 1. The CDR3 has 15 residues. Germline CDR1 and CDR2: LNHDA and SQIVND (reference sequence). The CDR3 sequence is CASSMDRGGNQPQHF. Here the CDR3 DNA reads TGTGCCAGTAGTATGGACAGGGGGGGCAATCAGCCCCAGCATTTT.

The CDR3 loop is CASSSTGVTGELFF. For the CDR3, the DNA is TGTGCCAGCAGTTCGACAGGGGTCACCGGGGAGCTGTTTTTT. The chain uses TRBV6-5 and TRBJ2-2; 8 bases align to TRBD1. The germline gives CDR1 MNHEY, CDR2 SVGAGI. This CDR3 region has 14 residues. V shed 4 bases and J 4 bases; nucleotides not matched to a gene: 2.

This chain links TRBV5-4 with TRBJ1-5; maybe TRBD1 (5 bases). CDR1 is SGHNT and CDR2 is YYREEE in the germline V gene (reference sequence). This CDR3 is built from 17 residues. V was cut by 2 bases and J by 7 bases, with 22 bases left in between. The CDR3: CASSLFARVGKGQPQHF. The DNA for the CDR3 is TGTGCCAGCAGCTTATTTGCGCGGGTTGGGAAGGGGCAGCCCCAGCATTTT. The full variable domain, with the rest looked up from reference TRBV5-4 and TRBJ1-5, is ETGVTQSPTHLIKTRGQQVTLRCSSQSGHNTVSWYQQALGQGPQFIFQYYREEENGRGNFPPRFSGLQFPNYSSELNVNALELDDSALYLCASSLFARVGKGQPQHFGDGTRLSIL.

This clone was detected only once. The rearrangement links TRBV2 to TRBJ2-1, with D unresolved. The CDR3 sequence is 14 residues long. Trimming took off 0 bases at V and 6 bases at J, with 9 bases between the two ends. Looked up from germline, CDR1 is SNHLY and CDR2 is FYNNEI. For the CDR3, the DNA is TGTGCCAGCAGTGAAGCGGGGTTCAGCAATGAGCAGTTCTTC. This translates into CASSEAGFSNEQFF.

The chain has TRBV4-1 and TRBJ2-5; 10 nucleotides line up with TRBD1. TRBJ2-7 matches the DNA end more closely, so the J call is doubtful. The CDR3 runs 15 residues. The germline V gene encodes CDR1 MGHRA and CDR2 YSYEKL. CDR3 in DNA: TGCGCCAGCAGCAGTCCGGGACAGGGGACGTACGAGCAGTACTTC. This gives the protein CASSSPGQGTYEQYF.

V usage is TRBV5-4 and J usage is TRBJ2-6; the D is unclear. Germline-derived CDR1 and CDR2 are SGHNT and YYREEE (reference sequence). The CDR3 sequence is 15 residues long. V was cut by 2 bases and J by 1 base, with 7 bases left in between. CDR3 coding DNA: TGTGCCAGCAGCTTTTCTGTTTCTGGGGCCAACGTCCTGACTTTC. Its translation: CASSFSVSGANVLTF.

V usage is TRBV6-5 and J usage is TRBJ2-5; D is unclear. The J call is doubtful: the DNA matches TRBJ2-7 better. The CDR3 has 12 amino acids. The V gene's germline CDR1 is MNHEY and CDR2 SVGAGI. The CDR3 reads CASSDLPYEQYF. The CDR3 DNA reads TGTGCCAGCAGTGATTTGCCCTACGAGCAGTACTTC.

The DNA for the CDR3 is TGTGCTAGTGGTTTTACAGGCGACCTAAGGTATGGCTACACCTTC. It specifies CASGFTGDLRYGYTF. The V and J genes are TRBV12-5 and TRBJ1-2; tentatively, D is TRBD1 (5 bases). Germline values: CDR1 LGHNT, CDR2 FRNRAP. Deletions cut 3 bases from V and 5 bases from J, with 16 bases between. The CDR3 is made up of 15 amino acids. The full variable domain, completed using reference TRBV12-5 and TRBJ1-2, is DARVTQTPRHKVTEMGQEVTMRCQPILGHNTVFWYRQTMMQGLELLAYFRNRAPLDDSGMPKDRFSAEMPDATLATLKIQPSEPRDSAVYFCASGFTGDLRYGYTFGSGTRLTVV.

As DNA, the CDR3 is TGCGCCAGCAGCTTGGCCTTAGGAGGAGAGACCCAGTACTTC. It specifies CASSLALGGETQYF. This chain uses TRBV5-1 with TRBJ2-5; TRBD2 might be the D (5 bases). Trimming pared 0 bases from V and 4 bases from J, leaving 10 bases between. CDR1 and CDR2 from the germline V gene are SGHRS and YFSETQ. The CDR3 extends over 14 amino acids.

DNA for the CDR3: TGTGCCAGCAGCTTAGGTGCAGGGGGCAAGGAGACCCAGTACTTC. Translated: CASSLGAGGKETQYF. V is TRBV11-2 and J is TRBJ2-5; TRBD1 aligns across 8 bases. V shed 1 base, J shed 5 bases, and the junction held 6 bases outside the gene matches. The germline V gene encodes CDR1 SGHAT and CDR2 FQNNGV. CDR3 length: 15 amino acids.

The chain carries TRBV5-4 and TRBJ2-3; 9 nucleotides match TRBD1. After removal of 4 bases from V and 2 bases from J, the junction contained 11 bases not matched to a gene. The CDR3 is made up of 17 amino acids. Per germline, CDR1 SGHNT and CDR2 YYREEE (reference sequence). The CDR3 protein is CASSGSPGQGFTDTQYF. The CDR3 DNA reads TGTGCCAGCAGCGGGTCTCCGGGACAGGGATTCACAGATACGCAGTATTTT.

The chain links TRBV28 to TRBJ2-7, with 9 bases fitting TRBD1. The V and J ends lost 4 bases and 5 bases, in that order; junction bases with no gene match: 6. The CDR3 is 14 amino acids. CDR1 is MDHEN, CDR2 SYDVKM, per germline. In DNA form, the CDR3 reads TGTGCCAGCAGTTCACCGGGACAGGGCGACGAGCAGTACTTC. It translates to CASSSPGQGDEQYF.

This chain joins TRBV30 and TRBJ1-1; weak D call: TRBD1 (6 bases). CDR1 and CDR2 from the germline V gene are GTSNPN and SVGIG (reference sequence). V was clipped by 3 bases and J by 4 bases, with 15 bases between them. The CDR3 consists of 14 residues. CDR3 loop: CAWRLTGWSTEAFF. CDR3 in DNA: TGTGCCTGGAGGTTAACAGGGTGGAGCACTGAAGCTTTCTTT.

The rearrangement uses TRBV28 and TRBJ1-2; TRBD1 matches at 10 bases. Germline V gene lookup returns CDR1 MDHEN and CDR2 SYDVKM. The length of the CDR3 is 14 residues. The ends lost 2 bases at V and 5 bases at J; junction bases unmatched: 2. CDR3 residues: CASSLGDRGYGYTF. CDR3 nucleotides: TGTGCCAGCAGTTTAGGGGACAGGGGTTATGGCTACACCTTC.

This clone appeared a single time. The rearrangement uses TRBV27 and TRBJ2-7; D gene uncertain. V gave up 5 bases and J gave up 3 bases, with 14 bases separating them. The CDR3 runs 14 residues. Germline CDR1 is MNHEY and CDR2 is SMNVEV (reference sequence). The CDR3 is CASSRLVSGYEQYF. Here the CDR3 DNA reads TGTGCCAGCAGTAGGCTAGTATCGGGCTACGAGCAGTACTTC.

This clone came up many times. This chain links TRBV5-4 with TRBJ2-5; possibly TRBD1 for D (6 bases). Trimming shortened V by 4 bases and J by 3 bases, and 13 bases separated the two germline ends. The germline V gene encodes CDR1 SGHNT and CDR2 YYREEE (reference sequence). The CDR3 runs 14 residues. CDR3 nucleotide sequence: TGTGCCAGCAGCCCGGATGGACAGAAAGAGACCCAGTACTTC. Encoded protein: CASSPDGQKETQYF.

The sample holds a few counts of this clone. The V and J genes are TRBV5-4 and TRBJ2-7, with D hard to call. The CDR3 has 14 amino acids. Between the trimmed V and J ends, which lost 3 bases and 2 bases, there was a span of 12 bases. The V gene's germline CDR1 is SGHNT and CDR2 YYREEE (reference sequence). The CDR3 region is CASSSGLSPYEQYF. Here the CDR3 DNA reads TGTGCCAGCAGCTCCGGGCTCTCCCCCTACGAGCAGTACTTC.